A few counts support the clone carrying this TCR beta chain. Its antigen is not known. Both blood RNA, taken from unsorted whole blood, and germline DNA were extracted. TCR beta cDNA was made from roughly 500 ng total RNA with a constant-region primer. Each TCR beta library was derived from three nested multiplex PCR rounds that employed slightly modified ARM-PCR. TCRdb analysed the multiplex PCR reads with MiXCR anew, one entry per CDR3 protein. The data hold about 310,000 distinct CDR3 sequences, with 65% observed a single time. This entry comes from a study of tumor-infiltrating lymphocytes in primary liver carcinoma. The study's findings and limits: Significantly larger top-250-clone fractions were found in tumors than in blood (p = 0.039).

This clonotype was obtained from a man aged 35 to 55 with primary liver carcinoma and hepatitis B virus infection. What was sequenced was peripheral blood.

The CDR3 sequence is CATRLGDTQYF. The DNA of the CDR3 is TGTGCCACACGACTCGGAGATACGCAGTATTTT. The chain couples TRBV10-3 to TRBJ2-3, with D uncertain. Germline V CDR1 and CDR2: ENHRY, SYGVKD. The CDR3 runs to 11 residues. V was shortened by 10 bases and J by 5 bases, with 10 bases between the two germline ends.